This paragraph reports one TCR beta chain. Its specificity is not known. This record belongs to a study of T cell responses to AZD1222 COVID-19 vaccine. Whole-study findings and limits: Reportedly, close to half of spike-specific TCRs are directed against unmutated variant regions. No repertoire was sampled before or during the peak T cell response, only after it. White British ancestry dominated among donors, who included more females, and clonal diversity was possibly underestimated.

This table comes from immunoSEQ multiplex PCR, and its TCRdb copy is limited to in-frame clones, with some not included. The data show roughly 120,000 clones, more than 70% seen once. Second-dose groups at about 4 or about 12 weeks were pooled. Trimming removed 0 bases from V and 4 bases from J; junction bases left unmatched: 4. The CDR3 consists of 16 residues. CDR1 LGHNA and CDR2 YSLEER come from the germline V gene. This chain joins TRBV4-3 and TRBJ2-1, with 9 nucleotides matching TRBD2. This material consisted of peripheral blood, taken 28 days after the second AZD1222 dose. This TCR derives from an adult who received the AZD1222 COVID-19 vaccine. The CDR3, as DNA: TGCGCCAGCAGCCAAGATCGTAGCGGGAGTTACAATGAGCAGTTCTTC. It yields the protein CASSQDRSGSYNEQFF.